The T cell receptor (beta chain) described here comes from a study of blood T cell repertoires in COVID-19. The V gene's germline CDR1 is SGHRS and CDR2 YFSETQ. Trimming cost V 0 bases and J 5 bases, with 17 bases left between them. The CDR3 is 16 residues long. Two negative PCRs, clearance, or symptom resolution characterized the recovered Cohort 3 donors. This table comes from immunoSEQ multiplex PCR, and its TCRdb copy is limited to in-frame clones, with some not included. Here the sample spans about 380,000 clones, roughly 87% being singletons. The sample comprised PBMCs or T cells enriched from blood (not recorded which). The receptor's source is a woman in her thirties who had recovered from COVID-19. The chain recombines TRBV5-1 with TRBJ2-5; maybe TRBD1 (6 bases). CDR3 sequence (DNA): TGCGCCAGCAGCTTGGCCAGGGACAAGGGTTATGAGACCCAGTACTTC. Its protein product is CASSLARDKGYETQYF.